This T cell receptor beta chain was captured by sequencing in a study of CD4 T cells in relation to SARS-CoV-2 and coronaviruses. Study background: TCR beta CDR3s were sequenced after roughly ten-day antigen culture of PBMCs. No peptide or an HIV-1 Nef peptide pool served as negative control.

The unexposed donors gave CD4+ T cells in 2011-2018, prior to COVID-19. After less than 11 days of culture, CD4+ T cells were isolated. Cells permitting, SARS-CoV-2 S/N and four cold-coronavirus spikes were tested on unexposed-donor CD4+ T cells. Half the medium was replaced with IL-2 medium on days 3 and 7. V lost 7 bases and J lost 3, with 16 bases in between. CDR3 length equals 15 residues. Germline assignment: CDR1 LNHDA and CDR2 SQIVND (reference sequence). As concerns this clone: The antigen remains unidentified.

Profiling relied on immunoSEQ multiplex PCR, and the TCRdb table lists in-frame clones only, not all of them. The repertoire includes approximately 20,000 clones, less than 85% of them detected once, and 17% sits in the top ten. The clonotype comes from a human donor in good health. The V and J genes are TRBV19 and TRBJ1-5; maybe TRBD1 (5 bases). The specimen was CD4+ T cells from PBMCs, cultured in vitro. The CDR3 DNA reads as TGTGCCAGTACCTCGATTGGAGGGACCAATCAGCCCCAGCATTTT. It codes for CASTSIGGTNQPQHF.